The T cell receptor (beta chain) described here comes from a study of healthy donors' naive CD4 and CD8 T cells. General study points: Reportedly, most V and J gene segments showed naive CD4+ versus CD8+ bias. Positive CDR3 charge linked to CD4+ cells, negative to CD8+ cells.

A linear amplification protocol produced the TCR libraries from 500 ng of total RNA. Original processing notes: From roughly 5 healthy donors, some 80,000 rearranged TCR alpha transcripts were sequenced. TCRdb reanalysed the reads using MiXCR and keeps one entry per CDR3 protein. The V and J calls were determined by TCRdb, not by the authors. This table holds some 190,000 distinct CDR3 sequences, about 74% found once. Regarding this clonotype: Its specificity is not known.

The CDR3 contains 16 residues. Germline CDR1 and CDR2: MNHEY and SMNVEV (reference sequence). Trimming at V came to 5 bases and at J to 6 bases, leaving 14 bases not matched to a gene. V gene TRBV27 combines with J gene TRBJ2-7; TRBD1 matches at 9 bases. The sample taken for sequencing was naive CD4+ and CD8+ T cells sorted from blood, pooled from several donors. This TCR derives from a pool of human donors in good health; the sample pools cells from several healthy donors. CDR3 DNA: TGTGCCAGCAGTAAGCGGTCCGGGACAGGGAAGGGCGAGCAGTACTTC. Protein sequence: CASSKRSGTGKGEQYF.